This T cell receptor (beta chain) was profiled in a study of T-cell memory formation after mild COVID-19. Study-wide background: TCR clusters mostly belonged to single donors.

V was cut by 0 bases and J by 11 bases, with 19 bases left in between. CDR3 length: 15 residues. In germline, CDR1 is MGHRA, CDR2 YSYEKL. TCRdb independently ran MiXCR on the 5' RACE reads; one entry per CDR3 protein. Here the sample spans 250,000 or so distinct CDR3 sequences, about 20% being singletons. V and J are TRBV4-1 and TRBJ1-1, with no clear D. The TCR sequence derives from a man younger than 30 who had mild COVID-19 (a few samples of this study predate the infection). Cell type and time point are not known. Sequenced input: PBMCs or a T cell subset sorted from them (not recorded which). CDR3 sequence reads: CASSQDYFVMAGAFF. In DNA, the CDR3 is TGCGCCAGCAGCCAAGATTATTTTGTAATGGCGGGGGCTTTCTTT.